This T cell receptor (beta chain) was retrieved from a study of T cell responses to AZD1222 COVID-19 vaccine. Study in general: Samples with a second dose at about 4 or about 12 weeks were pooled together. Study results and caveats: The donor group comprised mostly white British people and more females; the analysis possibly underestimated clonal diversity. Unmutated variant regions reportedly attract nearly half of all spike-specific TCRs.

To note about this clone: The antigen remains unidentified.

Using immunoSEQ multiplex PCR, the repertoire was profiled, and TCRdb retains in-frame clones only, with some absent. The table has about 140,000 clones, just under 95% seen once. The sequencing here drew on peripheral blood, taken on day 0 of AZD1222 vaccination. The sequence was collected from an adult in good health.

CDR3 in DNA: TGTGCCAGCAGAAAAACTACAGGGGTGTGGTACTTC. It codes for CASRKTTGVWYF. The chain combines TRBV28 with TRBJ2-7; the match to TRBD1 covers 7 bases. Looked up from germline, CDR1 is MDHEN and CDR2 is SYDVKM. CDR3 size: 12 residues. V lost 6 bases and J lost 12; bases outside the gene matches: 11.